The rows below give T cell receptor beta chains drawn from one sample of a study of T cell responses to AZD1222 COVID-19 vaccine. Sequenced by immunoSEQ multiplex PCR; TCRdb stores in-frame clones only, minus some. The sample consists of roughly 92,000 clones, 85% to 90% of them appearing once. Sequenced here: peripheral blood, sampled 28 days after the second AZD1222 dose. All receptors derive from an adult who received the AZD1222 COVID-19 vaccine. Each CDR3 is given with its conserved first and last residue. The D gene is left open where the match is weak. Size is stated for part of the rows, as once, few or many counts, or as a class when the clone is expanded.

once	TRBV10-3	TRBJ1-1	-	TGTGCCATCAGTGCGACCGCTGACCTACATGAAGCTTTCTTT	CAISATADLHEAFF
-	TRBV29-1	TRBJ2-7	-	TGCAGCGTTGTAAAGACCTACGAGCAGTACTTC	CSVVKTYEQYF
once	TRBV30	TRBJ2-3	-	TGTGCCTGGAGTATCGGTTTCGCAGATACGCAGTATTTT	CAWSIGFADTQYF
-	TRBV29-1	TRBJ2-7	TRBD1	TGCAGCGCCTCCACGGGACAGGGAGCCGAGCAGTACTTC	CSASTGQGAEQYF
-	TRBV19	TRBJ2-7	-	TGTGCCAGTACTGCGATCGGGGGACGGAGTGGCTACGAGCAGTACTTC	CASTAIGGRSGYEQYF
few	TRBV4-1	TRBJ2-7	-	TGCGCCAGCAGCCAAGATCTAGACTACTCCTACTCCTACGAGCAGTACTTC	CASSQDLDYSYSYEQYF
-	TRBV6-5	TRBJ2-3	-	TGTGCCAGCGGGGAGAGGTGGGGTTACACAGATACGCAGTATTTT	CASGERWGYTDTQYF
-	TRBV3-1/TRBV3-2	TRBJ2-7	TRBD2	TGTGCCAGCAGCCAAAGCGGGGGGGCCTACGAGCAGTACTTC	CASSQSGGAYEQYF
-	TRBV29-1	TRBJ1-1	-	TGCAGCGTTGAAGATCTTGGTGAAGCTTTCTTT	CSVEDLGEAFF
few	TRBV2	TRBJ1-3	-	TGTGCCAGCAGTGGGCGGATCTCTGGAAACACCATATATTTT	CASSGRISGNTIYF
-	TRBV5-3	TRBJ2-7	TRBD1	TGTGCCAGAAGCTTGGAGGACAGGGGGCGCGTCTCCTACGAGCAGTACTTC	CARSLEDRGRVSYEQYF
-	TRBV19	TRBJ2-2	-	TGTGCCAGTAGTATCAGGGAATGGTACACCGGGGAGCTGTTTTTT	CASSIREWYTGELFF
-	TRBV7-9	TRBJ1-5	-	TGTGCCAGCACCAAAGAGGGGTGGCAGCCCCAGCATTTT	CASTKEGWQPQHF
once	TRBV6-5	TRBJ2-1	-	TGTGCCAGCAGTTACTCGGGGGAGGCATACAATGAGCAGTTCTTC	CASSYSGEAYNEQFF
-	TRBV2	TRBJ2-1	TRBD2	TGTGCCAGCAGTGAACGGGTCGCCGGGGGGAGAGTTGAGCAGTTCTTC	CASSERVAGGRVEQFF
-	TRBV2	TRBJ1-2	TRBD1	TGTGCCAGCAGTGCTTGGACAGGGGGAAAATATGGCTACACCTTC	CASSAWTGGKYGYTF
-	TRBV27	TRBJ1-1	TRBD1	TGTGCCAGCAGTCCCAGACAGGGGAGCACTGAAGCTTTCTTT	CASSPRQGSTEAFF
-	TRBV5-6	TRBJ1-3	-	TGTGCCAGCAGCTTACGGGGACCTGGAAACACCATATATTTT	CASSLRGPGNTIYF
-	TRBV12-3/TRBV12-4	TRBJ1-5	-	TGTGCCAGCAGTTTTGGTAGCAATCAGCCCCAGCATTTT	CASSFGSNQPQHF
few	TRBV6-1	TRBJ2-3	-	TGTGCCAGCAGTGAAGGGGGGGACCGACTTTTCTGGGATACGCAGTATTTT	CASSEGGDRLFWDTQYF
-	TRBV20-1	TRBJ1-1	-	TGCAGTGCTAGTCCCCGCATGGATACTACTGAAGCTTTCTTT	CSASPRMDTTEAFF
-	TRBV6-2/TRBV6-3	TRBJ1-1	TRBD1	TGTGCCAGCAGTTTCGGGACAGGGGGCCTCTGGAACACTGAAGCTTTCTTT	CASSFGTGGLWNTEAFF
-	TRBV19	TRBJ2-3	-	TGTGCCAGTTTAGATCATGGCGGGGCTAGCACAGATACGCAGTATTTT	CASLDHGGASTDTQYF
-	TRBV10-2	TRBJ1-5	-	TGCGCCAGCAGTGAGGTCCTCAATCAGCCCCAGCATTTT	CASSEVLNQPQHF
once	TRBV27	TRBJ1-3	TRBD1	TGTGCCAGCAGTCCAACCCACCCTCAGGGGGCCGGTGGAAACACCATATATTTT	CASSPTHPQGAGGNTIYF
-	TRBV19	TRBJ1-6	-	TGTGCCAGTAGTATACTCGGAGGGTTGAATTCACCCCTCCACTTT	CASSILGGLNSPLHF
-	TRBV7-9	TRBJ1-1	-	TGTGCCAGCAGCTTACTGAGTATGAACACTGAAGCTTTCTTT	CASSLLSMNTEAFF
-	TRBV18	TRBJ2-7	-	TGTGCCAGCTCACCAGGGACCAATACCTACGAGCAGTACTTC	CASSPGTNTYEQYF
-	TRBV5-6	TRBJ1-5	-	TGTGCCAGCAGCTTGGGAGGGCCCAATCAGCCCCAGCATTTT	CASSLGGPNQPQHF
once	TRBV5-1	TRBJ2-7	TRBD1	TGCGCCAGCAGCCCCGACAGGGGGGGCGCCTACGAGCAGTACTTC	CASSPDRGGAYEQYF
once	TRBV7-2	TRBJ2-2	-	TGTGCCAGCAGACCCGCCCCCGGGGGTGCGAACACCGGGGAGCTGTTTTTT	CASRPAPGGANTGELFF
-	TRBV11-2	TRBJ2-2	TRBD1	TGTGCCAGCAAGGAGGGACAGGGGAACACCGGGGAGCTGTTTTTT	CASKEGQGNTGELFF
-	TRBV11-2	TRBJ2-2	-	TGTGCCAGCAGCTTAGATGTCACCGGGGAGCTGTTTTTT	CASSLDVTGELFF
-	TRBV18	TRBJ1-1	TRBD1	TGTGCCAGCTCACCACGACAGGGAACTGAAGCTTTCTTT	CASSPRQGTEAFF
-	TRBV5-1	TRBJ2-3	TRBD2	TGCGCCAGCAGCACCCGCGGGAGGGAAGGGCGCACAGATACGCAGTATTTT	CASSTRGREGRTDTQYF
-	TRBV5-4	TRBJ1-3	-	TGTGCCAGCAGCGACGGGACCGATGGTGGAAACACCATATATTTT	CASSDGTDGGNTIYF
-	TRBV27	TRBJ2-7	-	TGTGCCAGCAGTTCCCCGTCTAAGACAGCCTACGAGCAGTACTTC	CASSSPSKTAYEQYF
once	TRBV19	TRBJ1-2	-	TGTGCCAGTAGTATCCGGCCAGGGGTGGGCTATGGCTACACCTTC	CASSIRPGVGYGYTF
-	TRBV9	TRBJ2-7	TRBD1	TGTGCCAGCAGCGCGACAGGGGATAGCTCCTACGAGCAGTACTTC	CASSATGDSSYEQYF
-	TRBV4-1	TRBJ1-1	-	TGCGCCAGCAGCCAAGATAGACTATCGAACACTGAAGCTTTCTTT	CASSQDRLSNTEAFF
-	TRBV6-6	TRBJ1-1	TRBD1	TGTGCCAGCAGATTGACAGGGGTTTCAGCTGAAGCTTTCTTT	CASRLTGVSAEAFF